Shown below are 15 T cell receptor beta chains from a single sample sequenced in a study of blood T cell repertoires in COVID-19 (dated by TCRdb to 2019 to 2021). The method behind the library was the immunoSEQ multiplex PCR assay. Entries here come from immuneACCESS through TCRdb and include only in-frame sequences with V and J called. Some clones fail to appear in such tables; in the studies checked, an unresolved V gene covers under half of the shortfall, and the cause of the remainder is unknown. This sample is represented by approximately 60,000 clones; about four fifths of them were singletons. Approximately 3.6% of the sample lies in the top ten. Input material: peripheral blood. Receptors originate from an elderly woman with acute or convalescent COVID-19.

The chain links TRBV5-1 to TRBJ2-2; 14 bases agree with TRBD2. The CDR3 is 17 amino acids. Germline loops: CDR1 SGHRS, CDR2 YFSETQ. With 4 bases clipped from V and 4 bases from J, the junction kept 6 bases outside the gene matches. The CDR3 here is CASSKGLAGAFTGELFF. The CDR3 region has the DNA TGCGCCAGCAGCAAGGGACTAGCGGGGGCCTTCACCGGGGAGCTGTTTTTT.

The V and J genes are TRBV10-1 and TRBJ2-7; D not resolved. This CDR3 has 12 residues. The germline gives CDR1 WNHNN, CDR2 SYGVQD (reference sequence). Trimming removed 3 bases at V and 1 base at J, with 4 bases between. Here the CDR3 DNA reads TGCGCCAGCAGTGACCGGTCCTACGAGCAGTACTTC. It is translated as CASSDRSYEQYF.

This clone occurred once. V is TRBV7-6 and J is TRBJ2-1, with TRBD2 identical over 12 bases. The CDR3 runs to 18 residues. Trimming cost V 5 bases and J 0 bases; bases outside gene matches: 8. The V gene's germline CDR1 is SGHVS and CDR2 FNYEAQ. CDR3 in amino acids: CASSPGLAGLSSYNEQFF. In DNA, the CDR3 is TGTGCCAGCAGCCCGGGACTAGCGGGCCTAAGCTCCTACAATGAGCAGTTCTTC.

The chain employs TRBV6-2 or TRBV6-3 and TRBJ1-2, with 7 bases identical to TRBD1. The junction had 5 bases not matched to a gene; V was cut back by 5 bases and J by 5 bases. CDR3 length: 13 amino acids. Germline assignment: CDR1 MNHEY and CDR2 SVGEGT. This chain's CDR3 is CASSAQGQYGYTF. CDR3 bases: TGTGCCAGCAGTGCCCAGGGACAGTATGGCTACACCTTC.

The chain has TRBV28 and TRBJ2-3; D might be TRBD1 (5 bases). Germline V gives CDR1 MDHEN, CDR2 SYDVKM. V lost 5 bases to trimming and J lost 0 bases, with 18 bases between them. CDR3 length: 17 amino acids. Here the CDR3 reads CASSLHTGTGSTDTQYF. The CDR3 DNA reads TGTGCCAGCAGTCTCCACACTGGCACAGGAAGCACAGATACGCAGTATTTT.

This rearrangement joins TRBV2 to TRBJ2-7; TRBD2 matches at 7 bases. Looked up from germline, CDR1 is SNHLY and CDR2 is FYNNEI. This CDR3 spans 14 amino acids. J was trimmed by 0 bases and V by 7 bases; bases with no gene match: 6. In DNA form, the CDR3 reads TGTGCCAGCAAGTCTGGCGGGAGCTCCTACGAGCAGTACTTC. Protein: CASKSGGSSYEQYF.

The chain employs TRBV6-1 and TRBJ1-6; possible D gene TRBD1, 6 bases. V was clipped by 2 bases and J by 15 bases, with 14 bases between them. There are 13 residues in the CDR3. Germline CDR1 and CDR2: MNHNS and SASEGT. The CDR3 DNA reads as TGTGCCAGCAGTGAAACGAGGGGGGGACGCCTCCACTTT. This encodes CASSETRGGRLHF.

The chain couples TRBV15 to TRBJ2-1; D is perhaps TRBD2 (5 bases). Germline-derived CDR1 and CDR2 are LNHNV and YYDKDF (reference sequence). This CDR3 has 13 amino acids. V shed 6 bases and J shed 8 bases, with 14 bases lying between them. DNA of the CDR3: TGTGCCACCAGAAGCGGTTTAGTTGATGAGCAGTTCTTC. It specifies CATRSGLVDEQFF. Filled out from reference TRBV15 and TRBJ2-1, the complete variable domain reads DAMVIQNPRYQVTQFGKPVTLSCSQTLNHNVMYWYQQKSSQAPKLLFHYYDKDFNNEADTPDNFQSRRPNTSFCFLDIRSPGLGDTAMYLCATRSGLVDEQFFGPGTRLTVL.

The chain links TRBV20-1 to TRBJ2-2; D gene ambiguous. Germline CDR1 is DFQATT and CDR2 is SNEGSKA (reference sequence). This CDR3 is built from 11 residues. V lost 1 base and J lost 6, with 3 bases in between. The DNA of the CDR3 is TGCAGTGCTAGAGGGCCCGGGGAGCTGTTTTTT. It codes for CSARGPGELFF.

The J gene is TRBJ2-7, the V gene TRBV28; D gene ambiguous. V was clipped by 5 bases and J by 3 bases, with 11 bases between them. Germline V CDR1 and CDR2: MDHEN, SYDVKM. The CDR3 is 13 amino acids. The CDR3 spells CASSPSSFYEQYF. The CDR3 DNA follows: TGTGCCAGCAGTCCCTCCTCCTTCTACGAGCAGTACTTC.

The chain uses TRBV2 and TRBJ2-7; 8 bases map to TRBD2. The germline V gene encodes CDR1 SNHLY and CDR2 FYNNEI. This CDR3 has 14 amino acids. The junction had 6 bases not matched to a gene; V was cut back by 4 bases and J by 4 bases. The CDR3 DNA is TGTGCCAGCAGTGTATTAGCGGGAACGTACGAGCAGTACTTC. Translated: CASSVLAGTYEQYF.

The V gene is TRBV10-2, the J gene TRBJ2-7, with 7 bases lining up with TRBD2. Germline loops: CDR1 WSHSY, CDR2 SAAADI. This CDR3 is 13 amino acids long. V was pared by 4 bases and J by 7 bases, with 7 bases of the junction left unmatched. The CDR3 nucleotides are TGCGCCAGCAGTGGACTAGCTAATTCAGAGCAGTACTTC. Translated: CASSGLANSEQYF.

This chain joins TRBV4-2 and TRBJ2-1; 8 bases line up with TRBD2. The V gene end was trimmed by 3 bases and the J gene end by 10 bases; junction bases not matched to a gene: 5. The CDR3 covers 13 residues. Germline V gene lookup returns CDR1 LGHNA and CDR2 YNFKEQ. As DNA, the CDR3 is TGTGCCAGCAGCCAGGGCGTAGCGGGAGAGCAGTTCTTC. This sequence encodes CASSQGVAGEQFF.

The V and J genes are TRBV5-5 and TRBJ1-5, with D perhaps TRBD1 (6 bases). The CDR3 sequence is 15 residues long. Germline V gene lookup returns CDR1 SGHKS and CDR2 YYEKEE (reference sequence). Trimming left V 4 bases short and J 2 bases short, with 13 bases between. The CDR3 region has the DNA TGTGCCAGCAGCCCTCAACAGGGTCGCAATCAGCCCCAGCATTTT. As protein: CASSPQQGRNQPQHF.

This chain joins TRBV4-2 and TRBJ2-3, with TRBD2 matching over 7 bases. This CDR3 comprises 16 residues. The trim removed 0 bases at V and 3 bases at J, leaving 6 bases unmatched. The germline CDR1 and CDR2 sequences are LGHNA and YNFKEQ. The CDR3 is CASSQDDSGWTDTQYF. CDR3 DNA: TGTGCCAGCAGCCAAGACGATAGCGGGTGGACAGATACGCAGTATTTT.